These 23 T cell receptor beta chains originate from one sample sequenced in a study of T cell responses to AZD1222 COVID-19 vaccine. Profiled with immunoSEQ multiplex PCR; TCRdb holds only in-frame clones, not every one. The sample carries 130,000 to 150,000 clones, around 88% recorded once. The input for sequencing was peripheral blood, taken on day 0 of MenACWY control vaccination. The receptors stem from an adult in good health.

This chain links TRBV19 with TRBJ2-1; TRBD2 is a possible D gene (6 bases). CDR1 is LNHDA, CDR2 SQIVND, per germline (reference sequence). V lost 5 bases and J 6 bases, leaving 17 bases between the germline ends. The CDR3 spans 15 residues. The DNA for the CDR3 is TGTGCCAGTAGTCTTTCCGGCCCGGGAGTCAATGAGCAGTTCTTC. It codes for CASSLSGPGVNEQFF.

This chain joins TRBV2 and TRBJ2-7; TRBD1 agrees at 9 bases. Germline CDR1 and CDR2: SNHLY and FYNNEI. CDR3 length equals 13 residues. V was clipped by 6 bases and J by 6 bases; unmatched bases: 6. The DNA of the CDR3 is TGTGCCAGCAGGGGGACAGGGACCCCCGAGCAGTACTTC. This encodes CASRGTGTPEQYF.

The chain links TRBV5-4 to TRBJ2-1; D perhaps matches TRBD2 (7 bases). V was cut by 2 bases and J by 6 bases, with 12 bases left in between. Germline assignment: CDR1 SGHNT and CDR2 YYREEE (reference sequence). The CDR3 is 14 amino acids. The CDR3 reads CASSLRGAPNEQFF. As DNA, the CDR3 is TGTGCCAGCAGCTTACGGGGGGCGCCCAATGAGCAGTTCTTC.

The chain uses TRBV27 and TRBJ2-7; D might be TRBD1 (5 bases). V lost 4 bases, J lost 1 base, and 8 bases lay in between. Germline CDR1 is MNHEY and CDR2 is SMNVEV (reference sequence). The CDR3 runs 13 residues. The CDR3 region has the DNA TGTGCCAGCAGTTCACAGGTGTCCTACGAGCAGTACTTC. Amino acids: CASSSQVSYEQYF.

V and J are TRBV12-3 or TRBV12-4 and TRBJ1-1; D ambiguous. The CDR3 is made up of 13 amino acids. Trimming removed 5 bases from V and 3 bases from J, with 10 bases in between. The CDR3 is CASSLTEYTEAFF. The DNA for the CDR3 is TGTGCCAGCAGTCTCACAGAATACACTGAAGCTTTCTTT.

This sequence joins TRBV10-3 and TRBJ1-5; 9 bases agree with TRBD1. CDR3 length equals 15 residues. Germline trimming cut 3 bases from V and 6 bases from J; bases unmatched to any gene: 6. From germline, CDR1 is ENHRY and CDR2 SYGVKD. This chain's CDR3 is CAISELQGAGQPQHF. The CDR3 nucleotides are TGTGCCATCAGTGAATTACAGGGGGCGGGTCAGCCCCAGCATTTT.

The chain has TRBV4-3 and TRBJ2-2; 9 nucleotides align to TRBD2. CDR1 and CDR2 from the germline V gene are LGHNA and YSLEER. This CDR3 is built from 18 residues. The V segment lost 0 bases and the J segment 4 bases; nucleotides outside the gene matches: 9. CDR3 in DNA: TGCGCCAGCAGCCAAGAGGCCTTAGCGGGAGAAAGCACCGGGGAGCTGTTTTTT. Its protein product is CASSQEALAGESTGELFF.

V and J are TRBV5-5 and TRBJ1-3, with D unclear. Trimming left V 3 bases short and J 0 bases short, with 10 bases between. The CDR3 spans 15 residues. The germline gives CDR1 SGHKS, CDR2 YYEKEE (reference sequence). The CDR3 loop reads CASSYDGSSGNTIYF. The CDR3 DNA is TGTGCCAGCAGCTACGATGGGAGCTCTGGAAACACCATATATTTT.

The chain links TRBV6-5 to TRBJ2-1; 13 nucleotides match TRBD2. Looked up from germline, CDR1 is MNHEY and CDR2 is SVGAGI. Trimming cost V 2 bases and J 5 bases; bases outside gene matches: 3. The CDR3 is 16 amino acids. CDR3 in amino acids: CASSYATSGRDNEQFF. CDR3 nucleotide sequence: TGTGCCAGCAGTTACGCAACTAGCGGGAGGGACAATGAGCAGTTCTTC.

The chain joins TRBV11-1 to TRBJ2-1; no firm D call. Trimming left V 6 bases short and J 8 bases short, with 20 bases between. The CDR3 extends over 15 amino acids. Germline CDR1 reads SGHAT; CDR2 reads FQDESV (reference sequence). The CDR3 is CASSPPTSFSDEQFF. CDR3 DNA: TGTGCCAGCAGTCCTCCGACAAGCTTCTCTGATGAGCAGTTCTTC.

This rearrangement joins TRBV18 to TRBJ2-1, with 8 bases that match TRBD2. Trimming took 5 bases from V and 3 from J; bases not matched to a gene: 3. The CDR3 is 14 residues long. Germline CDR1 is KGHSH and CDR2 is LQKENI. CDR3 amino acids: CASSDLAGYNEQFF. CDR3 nucleotide sequence: TGTGCCAGCTCAGACCTAGCGGGCTACAATGAGCAGTTCTTC.

This clone occurred a few times. Other DNA variants within this sample encode the same CDR3. J is TRBJ1-5 and V is TRBV6-5, with D perhaps matching TRBD1 (5 bases). The V end lost 6 bases, the J end lost 0 bases, and 12 bases lay between the germline ends. CDR1 is MNHEY and CDR2 is SVGAGI in the germline V gene. This CDR3 region has 15 residues. Written as DNA, the CDR3 is TGTGCCAGCAGGGGCACAGGAGCTAGCAATCAGCCCCAGCATTTT. The encoded protein is CASRGTGASNQPQHF.

The rearrangement uses TRBV18 and TRBJ2-1, with 8 bases lining up with TRBD2. With 1 base clipped from V and 4 bases from J, the junction kept 6 bases outside the gene matches. The germline V gene has CDR1 KGHSH and CDR2 LQKENI. The CDR3 has 16 amino acids. This CDR3 reads CASSPLGASGYNEQFF. The DNA of the CDR3 is TGTGCCAGCTCACCACTTGGAGCTAGCGGGTACAATGAGCAGTTCTTC.

This sequence joins TRBV13 and TRBJ2-1; TRBD2 matches 16 bases. V shed 1 base, J shed 5 bases, and the junction held 5 bases outside the gene matches. This CDR3 is 18 amino acids long. Looked up from germline, CDR1 is PRHDT and CDR2 is FYEKMQ (reference sequence). The CDR3 DNA reads as TGTGCCAGCAGCTTAGTTCCGGGACTAGCGGGAGGGAACAATGAGCAGTTCTTC. Its translation is CASSLVPGLAGGNNEQFF.

The J gene is TRBJ1-6, the V gene TRBV7-2, with D possibly TRBD1 on 5 matching bases. Germline CDR1 and CDR2: SGHTA and FQGNSA. This CDR3 region has 16 residues. V was cut by 6 bases and J by 7 bases, with 19 bases left in between. CDR3 sequence (DNA): TGTGCCAGCAGACCAACCACGGGACGGAACAATTCACCCCTCCACTTT. Encoded protein: CASRPTTGRNNSPLHF.

The chain is built from TRBV19 and TRBJ1-1; D not resolved. Germline CDR1 LNHDA, CDR2 SQIVND (reference sequence). V lost 5 bases, J lost 1 base, and 14 bases lay in between. The CDR3 is 15 amino acids. The CDR3 DNA follows: TGTGCCAGTAGTCCCCGCGGCCGGCGGAACACTGAAGCTTTCTTT. Protein sequence: CASSPRGRRNTEAFF.

The rearrangement uses TRBV18 and TRBJ1-2; D is ambiguous. With 3 bases removed from V and 8 bases from J, the gap between germline ends came to 19 bases. Germline lookup yields CDR1 KGHSH and CDR2 LQKENI. The CDR3 is made up of 15 amino acids. The CDR3 here is CASSPPGDPTRGYTF. In DNA form, the CDR3 reads TGTGCCAGCTCACCGCCGGGAGACCCGACGAGGGGCTACACCTTC.

The gene calls are TRBV18 and TRBJ1-3, with 9 bases that match TRBD1. Unmatched junction bases numbered 3, after V lost 3 bases and J lost 0 bases. CDR1 is KGHSH and CDR2 is LQKENI in the germline V gene. This CDR3 has 16 residues. The CDR3, as DNA: TGTGCCAGCTCACCGGGACAGGGCGGCTCTGGAAACACCATATATTTT. Its protein product is CASSPGQGGSGNTIYF.

This chain links TRBV19 with TRBJ2-3, with D possibly matching TRBD2 (7 bases). CDR1 and CDR2 from the germline V gene are LNHDA and SQIVND (reference sequence). This CDR3 is 14 amino acids long. Trimming shortened V by 5 bases and J by 2 bases, and 11 bases separated the two germline ends. DNA of the CDR3: TGTGCCAGTAGTGGGGGGGCGTACACAGATACGCAGTATTTT. Translated: CASSGGAYTDTQYF.

J is TRBJ1-6 and V is TRBV5-5, with unresolved D. V shed 3 bases and J shed 0 bases, with 10 bases lying between them. This CDR3 has 16 amino acids. The germline CDR1 and CDR2 sequences are SGHKS and YYEKEE (reference sequence). The CDR3 nucleotides read TGTGCCAGCAGCTACGGGATTAGCTCCTATAATTCACCCCTCCACTTT. Its translation: CASSYGISSYNSPLHF. The full variable domain, in which reference TRBV5-5 and TRBJ1-6 provide the parts outside the CDR3, is DAGVTQSPTHLIKTRGQQVTLRCSPISGHKSVSWYQQVLGQGPQFIFQYYEKEERGRGNFPDRFSARQFPNYSSELNVNALLLGDSALYLCASSYGISSYNSPLHFGNGTRLTVT.

The gene calls are TRBV6-5 and TRBJ2-1; unclear D gene. The CDR3 loop spans 15 amino acids. Germline CDR1 MNHEY, CDR2 SVGAGI. The germline V and J ends were trimmed by 5 bases and 5 bases, with 16 bases remaining between them. CDR3 in amino acids: CASSNLRQPNNEQFF. As DNA, the CDR3 is TGTGCCAGCAGTAACCTCCGTCAGCCCAACAATGAGCAGTTCTTC.

The V and J genes are TRBV7-9 and TRBJ2-3; weak D call: TRBD2 (6 bases). Deletions cut 5 bases from V and 3 bases from J, with 12 bases between. Germline V gene lookup returns CDR1 SEHNR and CDR2 FQNEAQ (reference sequence). This CDR3 is built from 14 residues. As DNA, the CDR3 is TGTGCCAGCAGCACCTGGAGCGGGACAGATACGCAGTATTTT. This sequence encodes CASSTWSGTDTQYF.

V gene TRBV25-1 combines with J gene TRBJ2-7; 7 nucleotides line up with TRBD1. V dropped 7 bases and J dropped 2; count of bases not matched to a gene: 5. There are 13 residues in the CDR3. In germline, CDR1 is MGHDK, CDR2 SYGVNS. The CDR3 loop reads CASKQGITYEQYF. CDR3 coding DNA: TGTGCCAGCAAACAGGGGATCACCTACGAGCAGTACTTC.